Shown below are 13 T cell receptor beta chains from a single sample sequenced in a study of neoadjuvant anti-PD-1 for oral cavity cancer. TCRdb's copy holds only in-frame clones and misses some; the assay was immunoSEQ multiplex PCR. Of approximately 67,000 clones in the sample, about 83% were seen once. The specimen comprised PBMCs, sampled before nivolumab (anti-PD-1) treatment. The source of these receptors is a person aged 35 to 85 with oral cavity squamous cell carcinoma.

This rearrangement joins TRBV5-1 to TRBJ2-7; tentative D call: TRBD1 (6 bases). The germline V gene encodes CDR1 SGHRS and CDR2 YFSETQ. This CDR3 contains 15 residues. Trimming left V 4 bases short and J 0 bases short, with 14 bases between. CDR3 amino acids: CASSPTGLGSYEQYF. The CDR3 bases are TGCGCCAGCAGCCCTACAGGGTTGGGCTCCTACGAGCAGTACTTC.

This clone was seen once. The chain carries TRBV19 and TRBJ1-5, with D possibly TRBD1 on 5 matching bases. Between the trimmed V and J ends, which lost 5 bases and 4 bases, there was a span of 15 bases. The CDR3 extends over 15 amino acids. The germline V gene has CDR1 LNHDA and CDR2 SQIVND (reference sequence). The DNA for the CDR3 is TGTGCCAGTAGTTGGGGCCCGAAGGGGAATCAGCCCCAGCATTTT. It encodes CASSWGPKGNQPQHF.

The chain links TRBV7-8 to TRBJ1-1; tentative D call: TRBD1 (6 bases). Germline lookup yields CDR1 SGHVS and CDR2 FQNEAQ. The CDR3 consists of 15 residues. V was trimmed by 5 bases and J by 0 bases, leaving 13 bases between them. For the CDR3, the DNA is TGTGCCAGCAGCCAATCCACAGGGATGAACACTGAAGCTTTCTTT. Protein sequence: CASSQSTGMNTEAFF.

This clone showed up just once. The chain combines TRBV30 with TRBJ1-1, with D uncertain. Trimming stripped 4 bases from V and 1 base from J, with 13 bases between. This CDR3 has 14 residues. Germline V CDR1 and CDR2: GTSNPN, SVGIG (reference sequence). The chain's CDR3 is CAWISRPRNTEAFF. As DNA, the CDR3 is TGTGCCTGGATTTCGAGGCCCCGGAACACTGAAGCTTTCTTT.

This clone has only one observation. This rearrangement joins TRBV9 to TRBJ1-1; 7 bases are shared with TRBD1. The CDR3 extends over 13 amino acids. Germline lookup yields CDR1 SGDLS and CDR2 YYNGEE. The V segment lost 2 bases and the J segment 4 bases; nucleotides outside the gene matches: 2. The CDR3 region has the DNA TGTGCCAGCAGCGTTCAGGGGGGCACTGAAGCTTTCTTT. This translates into CASSVQGGTEAFF.

For this clone: Other DNA sequences in this sample translate to the same CDR3. The J gene is TRBJ1-2, the V gene TRBV6-5; TRBD1 is a possible D gene (6 bases). Trimming pared 2 bases from V and 4 bases from J, leaving 11 bases between. This CDR3 contains 14 residues. Germline V gene data show CDR1 as MNHEY and CDR2 as SVGAGI. CDR3 nucleotides: TGTGCCAGCAGTTACGGGCAGGGGCTCTATGGCTACACCTTC. Translating it yields CASSYGQGLYGYTF.

J is TRBJ1-5 and V is TRBV4-1; D remains ambiguous. The V and J ends lost 3 bases and 0 bases respectively, with 12 bases between them. The germline V gene has CDR1 MGHRA and CDR2 YSYEKL. This CDR3 is 16 amino acids long. The CDR3 nucleotides read TGCGCCAGCAGCCAGTCTGAAAATTATAGCAATCAGCCCCAGCATTTT. This translates into CASSQSENYSNQPQHF.

The CDR3 region has the DNA TGCAGCGTTGAAATTGTCGACTACAATGAGCAGTTCTTC. Residues: CSVEIVDYNEQFF. The rearrangement joins TRBV29-1 to TRBJ2-1; the D is unclear. Germline V gene data show CDR1 as SQVTM and CDR2 as ANQGSEA. V was cut by 2 bases and J by 3 bases, with 8 bases left in between. CDR3 length equals 13 residues.

V is TRBV9 and J is TRBJ2-1; 8 bases agree with TRBD1. Germline CDR1 and CDR2: SGDLS and YYNGEE. This CDR3 is built from 17 residues. V shed 3 bases and J 3 bases; nucleotides not matched to a gene: 11. The CDR3 DNA follows: TGTGCCAGCAGCGCCTCGCCCGGACAGGGTTTCTACAATGAGCAGTTCTTC. Its translation: CASSASPGQGFYNEQFF. The full variable domain, rest sourced from reference TRBV9 and TRBJ2-1, is DSGVTQTPKHLITATGQRVTLRCSPRSGDLSVYWYQQSLDQGLQFLIQYYNGEERAKGNILERFSAQQFPDLHSELNLSSLELGDSALYFCASSASPGQGFYNEQFFGPGTRLTVL.

The J gene is TRBJ2-2, the V gene TRBV10-3; no firm D call. This CDR3 is 13 amino acids long. Between the trimmed V and J ends, which lost 4 bases and 4 bases, there was a span of 7 bases. Germline CDR1 is ENHRY and CDR2 is SYGVKD. The CDR3 DNA follows: TGTGCCATCAGTGGACCCGCCACCGGGGAGCTGTTTTTT. This gives the protein CAISGPATGELFF.

The chain carries TRBV7-4 and TRBJ1-3; D ambiguous. V lost 0 bases to trimming and J lost 0 bases, with 21 bases between them. The CDR3 spans 20 residues. Germline V lookup: CDR1 SGHVT, CDR2 SQSDAQ. CDR3 bases: TGTGCCAGCAGCTTAGCGGGTGTGCTCTCCTACCCCACCTCTGGAAACACCATATATTTT. It specifies CASSLAGVLSYPTSGNTIYF.

The V gene is TRBV15, the J gene TRBJ1-4, with D perhaps TRBD1 (5 bases). Trimming stripped 1 base from V and 7 bases from J, with 10 bases between. Germline lookup yields CDR1 LNHNV and CDR2 YYDKDF (reference sequence). The CDR3 loop spans 14 amino acids. The CDR3 coding sequence is TGTGCCACCAGCAGAGGGGCAGGGAGTGAAAAACTGTTTTTT. Its translation: CATSRGAGSEKLFF.

The chain joins TRBV5-1 to TRBJ2-5; TRBD2 is a possible D gene (6 bases). The CDR3 totals 13 residues. The V gene's germline CDR1 is SGHRS and CDR2 YFSETQ. V gave up 3 bases and J gave up 4 bases, with 10 bases separating them. The CDR3 here is CASSWRVRETQYF. The CDR3 DNA reads as TGCGCCAGCAGCTGGAGGGTGAGAGAGACCCAGTACTTC.